A selection of T cell receptor beta chains follows, all from one sample in a study of cytomegalovirus exposure and HLA in healthy donors. Sequenced by immunoSEQ multiplex PCR; TCRdb stores in-frame clones only, minus some. The sample shows around 40,000 clones, roughly 87% of them seen only once. The sample consisted of PBMCs. These receptors all come from a woman in her thirties or forties in good health and CMV-seropositive. Each CDR3 is given with its conserved first and last residue. Each record gives: clone size, J gene, D gene, V gene, CDR3 DNA, CDR3 protein. A D gene is named only where the DNA matches it firmly. Size tells how often a clone was seen (once, few, many) or the class of an expanded clone, and some rows leave it out.

clone size: NA
J gene: TRBJ1-5
D gene: TRBD1
V gene: TRBV5-4
CDR3 DNA: TGTGCCAGCAGCTCGGACAGGGAAAATCAGCCCCAGCATTTT
CDR3 protein: CASSSDRENQPQHF

clone size: NA
J gene: TRBJ1-1
D gene: NA
V gene: TRBV6-5
CDR3 DNA: TGTGCCAGCAGTTACTCGACAGCTCGTGACACTGAAGCTTTCTTT
CDR3 protein: CASSYSTARDTEAFF

clone size: NA
J gene: TRBJ2-7
D gene: NA
V gene: TRBV6-5
CDR3 DNA: TGTGCCAGCAGCCGAGTCTCGGGCGAGCAGTACTTC
CDR3 protein: CASSRVSGEQYF

clone size: few
J gene: TRBJ2-1
D gene: TRBD2
V gene: TRBV11-2
CDR3 DNA: TGTGCCAGCAGCTCGCGGCGGGGGTACAATGAGCAGTTCTTC
CDR3 protein: CASSSRRGYNEQFF

clone size: once
J gene: TRBJ1-2
D gene: NA
V gene: TRBV6-1
CDR3 DNA: TGTGCCAGCAGTGATATATGGAGGGCGCCGGATGGCTACACCTTC
CDR3 protein: CASSDIWRAPDGYTF

clone size: NA
J gene: TRBJ1-3
D gene: TRBD1
V gene: TRBV19
CDR3 DNA: TGTGCCAGTAACCAAGGACAGGGAACTGGAAACACCATATATTTT
CDR3 protein: CASNQGQGTGNTIYF

clone size: NA
J gene: TRBJ2-5
D gene: NA
V gene: TRBV5-1
CDR3 DNA: TGCGCCAGCAGCTTGCAGGGCCAGAACCAAGAGACCCAGTACTTC
CDR3 protein: CASSLQGQNQETQYF

clone size: once
J gene: TRBJ2-7
D gene: NA
V gene: TRBV2
CDR3 DNA: TGTGCCAGCAGGCAGGCACAGTACGCGCAGTACTTC
CDR3 protein: CASRQAQYAQYF

clone size: NA
J gene: TRBJ2-1
D gene: NA
V gene: TRBV7-9
CDR3 DNA: TGTGCCAGCAGCCCCACAGGGGGGGGGAATGAGCAGTTCTTC
CDR3 protein: CASSPTGGGNEQFF

clone size: NA
J gene: TRBJ2-3
D gene: NA
V gene: TRBV7-3
CDR3 DNA: TGTGCCAGCAGCCGCCTGGGGGGGACACCGCAGTATTTT
CDR3 protein: CASSRLGGTPQYF

clone size: NA
J gene: TRBJ2-1
D gene: NA
V gene: TRBV18
CDR3 DNA: TGTGCCAGCTCACCTCCCCCCCAGTGGGAGGTGGGCTACAATGAGCAGTTCTTC
CDR3 protein: CASSPPPQWEVGYNEQFF

clone size: NA
J gene: TRBJ2-2
D gene: TRBD1
V gene: TRBV5-1
CDR3 DNA: TGCGCCAGCAGCAAGGACAGGGTACTGAACACCGGGGAGCTGTTTTTT
CDR3 protein: CASSKDRVLNTGELFF

clone size: NA
J gene: TRBJ2-1
D gene: NA
V gene: TRBV2
CDR3 DNA: TGTGCCAGCAGTGAAAATAGGGGTAATTACAATGAGCAGTTCTTC
CDR3 protein: CASSENRGNYNEQFF

clone size: NA
J gene: TRBJ2-5
D gene: TRBD1
V gene: TRBV5-6
CDR3 DNA: TGTGCCAGCAGCACAGGGGTCGAGACCCAGTACTTC
CDR3 protein: CASSTGVETQYF

clone size: NA
J gene: TRBJ2-2
D gene: TRBD2
V gene: TRBV19
CDR3 DNA: TGTGCCAGTAGTATACTCCCTAGCGGCACCGGGGAGCTGTTTTTT
CDR3 protein: CASSILPSGTGELFF

clone size: NA
J gene: TRBJ2-3
D gene: TRBD2
V gene: TRBV7-3
CDR3 DNA: TGTGCCAGCAGCTTAACGGTCTCTAGCGGGAGCCGCGATACGCAGTATTTT
CDR3 protein: CASSLTVSSGSRDTQYF

clone size: NA
J gene: TRBJ2-3
D gene: TRBD2
V gene: TRBV25-1
CDR3 DNA: TGTGCCAGCGGGACTAGCGGGATCAGCACAGATACGCAGTATTTT
CDR3 protein: CASGTSGISTDTQYF

clone size: NA
J gene: TRBJ1-5
D gene: NA
V gene: TRBV6-5
CDR3 DNA: TGTGCCAGCAGTCCCGCGGGGTTCGATCAGCCCCAGCATTTT
CDR3 protein: CASSPAGFDQPQHF

clone size: NA
J gene: TRBJ2-6
D gene: TRBD2
V gene: TRBV19
CDR3 DNA: TGTGCCAGTAGTAGTTATAGCGGGTTTGGGGCCAACGTCCTGACTTTC
CDR3 protein: CASSSYSGFGANVLTF

clone size: once
J gene: TRBJ1-4
D gene: NA
V gene: TRBV6-5
CDR3 DNA: TGTGCCAGCAGCCCTACAGGGCCTGGTAATGAAAAACTGTTTTTT
CDR3 protein: CASSPTGPGNEKLFF

clone size: NA
J gene: TRBJ2-3
D gene: TRBD2
V gene: TRBV7-8
CDR3 DNA: TGTGCCAGCAGCCCTGGGACTAGCGGGGGGGCCACAGATACGCAGTATTTT
CDR3 protein: CASSPGTSGGATDTQYF

clone size: NA
J gene: TRBJ2-6
D gene: TRBD1
V gene: TRBV5-1
CDR3 DNA: TGCGCCAGCAGCTTGGGGGCAGGGGGCGCTGGGGCCAACGTCCTGACTTTC
CDR3 protein: CASSLGAGGAGANVLTF

clone size: NA
J gene: TRBJ2-3
D gene: NA
V gene: TRBV7-2
CDR3 DNA: TGTGCCAGCAGCTTAGAAATCTCCACAGATACGCAGTATTTT
CDR3 protein: CASSLEISTDTQYF

clone size: NA
J gene: TRBJ2-1
D gene: TRBD1
V gene: TRBV2
CDR3 DNA: TGTGCCAGCAGAAGATCCGGGACAGACGAGGGGGTTGAGCAGTTCTTC
CDR3 protein: CASRRSGTDEGVEQFF

clone size: NA
J gene: TRBJ2-5
D gene: NA
V gene: TRBV11-2
CDR3 DNA: TGTGCCAGCAGCTTAGCAGGGAAAGAGACCCAGTACTTC
CDR3 protein: CASSLAGKETQYF

clone size: NA
J gene: TRBJ2-7
D gene: NA
V gene: TRBV29-1
CDR3 DNA: TGCAGCGTTTTACTTTCAGGCGAGCAGTACTTC
CDR3 protein: CSVLLSGEQYF

clone size: NA
J gene: TRBJ1-5
D gene: NA
V gene: TRBV19
CDR3 DNA: TGTGCCAGTAGTATGGGGCCAAGCCCGCATCAGCCCCAGCATTTT
CDR3 protein: CASSMGPSPHQPQHF

clone size: NA
J gene: TRBJ1-1
D gene: NA
V gene: TRBV7-2
CDR3 DNA: TGTGCCAGCAGAAATCTCATGACAGGGAACACTGAAGCTTTCTTT
CDR3 protein: CASRNLMTGNTEAFF

clone size: NA
J gene: TRBJ2-7
D gene: TRBD1
V gene: TRBV13
CDR3 DNA: TGTGCCAGCAGCTTCGGACAGGGAGCTAAGTCCGAGCAGTACTTC
CDR3 protein: CASSFGQGAKSEQYF

clone size: NA
J gene: TRBJ2-7
D gene: NA
V gene: TRBV25-1
CDR3 DNA: TGTGCCAGCACCTCAATTTGGACACCTTACGAGCAGTACTTC
CDR3 protein: CASTSIWTPYEQYF

clone size: NA
J gene: TRBJ2-7
D gene: TRBD2
V gene: TRBV2
CDR3 DNA: TGTGCCGGTGTAGCGGGGACTGATGGAGACGAGCAGTACTTC
CDR3 protein: CAGVAGTDGDEQYF

clone size: once
J gene: TRBJ2-6
D gene: NA
V gene: TRBV27
CDR3 DNA: TGTGCCAGCAGTTTTTATCAAGGCGTAGCCTCTGGGGCCAACGTCCTGACTTTC
CDR3 protein: CASSFYQGVASGANVLTF

clone size: NA
J gene: TRBJ1-1
D gene: TRBD1
V gene: TRBV19
CDR3 DNA: TGTGCCAGTAGTGCCCCCGGGACAGGGTCGGCGACTGAAGCTTTCTTT
CDR3 protein: CASSAPGTGSATEAFF

clone size: NA
J gene: TRBJ1-1
D gene: NA
V gene: TRBV7-2
CDR3 DNA: TGTGCCAGCAGCCACGAGACCCTCAAGATCGGGTCTGAAGCTTTCTTT
CDR3 protein: CASSHETLKIGSEAFF

clone size: NA
J gene: TRBJ1-2
D gene: TRBD1
V gene: TRBV5-1
CDR3 DNA: TGCGCCAGCAGCGCGGGACAGGGACACTATGGCTACACCTTC
CDR3 protein: CASSAGQGHYGYTF

clone size: once
J gene: TRBJ2-5
D gene: NA
V gene: TRBV20-1
CDR3 DNA: TGCAGTGCTACGGGAGAGACCCAGTACTTC
CDR3 protein: CSATGETQYF

clone size: once
J gene: TRBJ1-4
D gene: NA
V gene: TRBV6-1
CDR3 DNA: TGTGCCAGCAGTGCGCCGGGGAAAACTAATGAAAAACTGTTTTTT
CDR3 protein: CASSAPGKTNEKLFF

clone size: NA
J gene: TRBJ2-1
D gene: TRBD2
V gene: TRBV20-1
CDR3 DNA: TGCAGTGAGAGCGGGAGAGGTGAGCAGTTCTTC
CDR3 protein: CSESGRGEQFF

clone size: NA
J gene: TRBJ1-3
D gene: NA
V gene: TRBV7-8
CDR3 DNA: TGTGCCAGCAGCTTTGAGATCAAACCCAGGGGATCTGGAAACACCATATATTTT
CDR3 protein: CASSFEIKPRGSGNTIYF

clone size: NA
J gene: TRBJ2-1
D gene: NA
V gene: TRBV27
CDR3 DNA: TGTGCCAGCAGTTTATCCGGAGGACCCTACAATGAGCAGTTCTTC
CDR3 protein: CASSLSGGPYNEQFF

clone size: NA
J gene: TRBJ2-7
D gene: NA
V gene: TRBV7-2
CDR3 DNA: TGTGCCAGCAGCGGACGGACTCCTGTGGGCGAGCAGTACTTC
CDR3 protein: CASSGRTPVGEQYF

clone size: NA
J gene: TRBJ2-4
D gene: NA
V gene: TRBV2
CDR3 DNA: TGTGCCAGCAGAGGGCAGGGAGGCATTCAGTACTTC
CDR3 protein: CASRGQGGIQYF

clone size: NA
J gene: TRBJ2-3
D gene: TRBD2
V gene: TRBV16
CDR3 DNA: TGTGCCAGCAGCCAATCTCAGCGGGGGAGCACAGATACGCAGTATTTT
CDR3 protein: CASSQSQRGSTDTQYF

clone size: NA
J gene: TRBJ1-4
D gene: NA
V gene: TRBV20-1
CDR3 DNA: TGCAGTGCTAGAACTTCTGAAAAACTGTTTTTT
CDR3 protein: CSARTSEKLFF

clone size: few
J gene: TRBJ2-5
D gene: TRBD2
V gene: TRBV7-8
CDR3 DNA: TGTGCCAGCAGCTTAACCCAGGGAGGGATGGAGACCCAGTACTTC
CDR3 protein: CASSLTQGGMETQYF

clone size: NA
J gene: TRBJ1-1
D gene: NA
V gene: TRBV20-1
CDR3 DNA: TGCAGTGCTACGACAGGCTTTGAAGCTTTCTTT
CDR3 protein: CSATTGFEAFF

clone size: NA
J gene: TRBJ2-1
D gene: TRBD1
V gene: TRBV27
CDR3 DNA: TGTGCCAGCAGGAGTAAACCCGGGACAGGGTTGAGGGTTGAGCAGTTCTTC
CDR3 protein: CASRSKPGTGLRVEQFF

clone size: NA
J gene: TRBJ2-1
D gene: TRBD2
V gene: TRBV6-6
CDR3 DNA: TGTGCCAGCAGTTGGGAAGGTACGGGAGGAGAAAATGAGCAGTTCTTC
CDR3 protein: CASSWEGTGGENEQFF

clone size: NA
J gene: TRBJ2-3
D gene: TRBD1
V gene: TRBV2
CDR3 DNA: TGTGCCAGCAGTGAAGGGACAGGGGGCAGGATCGGGCAGTATTTT
CDR3 protein: CASSEGTGGRIGQYF

clone size: NA
J gene: TRBJ2-4
D gene: TRBD2
V gene: TRBV6-1
CDR3 DNA: TGTGCCAGCAGTGTGGGACTAGCACGGGGGGCGGACATTCAGTACTTC
CDR3 protein: CASSVGLARGADIQYF

clone size: NA
J gene: TRBJ2-1
D gene: NA
V gene: TRBV28
CDR3 DNA: TGTGCCAGCAGGATCGGGACTCCATACAATGAGCAGTTCTTC
CDR3 protein: CASRIGTPYNEQFF

clone size: NA
J gene: TRBJ2-5
D gene: TRBD1
V gene: TRBV7-8
CDR3 DNA: TGTGCCAGCAGCGTAGGGGGCCCCCAGGAGACCCAGTACTTC
CDR3 protein: CASSVGGPQETQYF

clone size: few
J gene: TRBJ2-7
D gene: NA
V gene: TRBV6-6
CDR3 DNA: TGTGCCAGCAGTTACCGGTCGGGGGATGCCTACGAGCAGTACTTC
CDR3 protein: CASSYRSGDAYEQYF

clone size: NA
J gene: TRBJ2-2
D gene: TRBD1
V gene: TRBV19
CDR3 DNA: TGTGCCAGTAGTGAGGGGCAGGGGGCATACACCGGGGAGCTGTTTTTT
CDR3 protein: CASSEGQGAYTGELFF

clone size: NA
J gene: TRBJ2-7
D gene: NA
V gene: TRBV7-9
CDR3 DNA: TGTGCCAGCAGCCAGGGGAGTAAGATCGAGCAGTACTTC
CDR3 protein: CASSQGSKIEQYF

clone size: once
J gene: TRBJ1-5
D gene: NA
V gene: TRBV27
CDR3 DNA: TGTGCCAGCAGTTTACGAGAGAATCAGCCCCAGCATTTT
CDR3 protein: CASSLRENQPQHF

clone size: NA
J gene: TRBJ2-3
D gene: NA
V gene: TRBV10-1
CDR3 DNA: TGCGCCAGCAGTGAGGCGGCTTCGAGGGGGGGTATGCGGTGGACGCCAGATACGCAGTATTTT
CDR3 protein: CASSEAASRGGMRWTPDTQYF

clone size: NA
J gene: TRBJ2-3
D gene: NA
V gene: TRBV19
CDR3 DNA: TGTGCCAGTAGTATCAGCGGATCGACAGATACGCAGTATTTT
CDR3 protein: CASSISGSTDTQYF

clone size: once
J gene: TRBJ2-2
D gene: TRBD1
V gene: TRBV10-1
CDR3 DNA: TGCGCCAGCGCGACAGGGGATCACGGGGAGCTGTTTTTT
CDR3 protein: CASATGDHGELFF

clone size: NA
J gene: TRBJ1-3
D gene: TRBD1
V gene: TRBV18
CDR3 DNA: TGTGCCAGCTCACCAGCACTTGACAGGGGCGGAAACACCATATATTTT
CDR3 protein: CASSPALDRGGNTIYF